These 26 T cell receptor beta chains were all obtained from the same sample, sequenced in a study of T cell responses to AZD1222 COVID-19 vaccine. The data were produced by immunoSEQ multiplex PCR, yet TCRdb's version contains in-frame clones alone and is incomplete. The table shows 95,000 to 150,000 clones, with about 91% occurring only once. Sequencing was performed on peripheral blood, taken on day 0 of AZD1222 vaccination. These TCRs come from an adult in good health.

The chain carries TRBV24-1 and TRBJ2-5; D is unresolved. V lost 4 bases to trimming and J lost 3 bases, with 11 bases between them. CDR3 size: 14 residues. Germline-derived CDR1 and CDR2 are KGHDR and SFDVKD. Here the CDR3 DNA reads TGTGCCACCAGTGACCCGAGGAAAGAAGAGACCCAGTACTTC. Translation: CATSDPRKEETQYF.

V usage is TRBV19 and J usage is TRBJ1-1; D is possibly TRBD1 (5 bases). This CDR3 contains 13 residues. The germline CDR1 and CDR2 sequences are LNHDA and SQIVND (reference sequence). The V gene lost 8 bases and the J gene lost 6 bases, with 16 bases spanning the gap. CDR3 residues: CASGDRGSSEAFF. The CDR3 nucleotides are TGTGCCAGTGGAGACAGAGGTTCCTCTGAAGCTTTCTTT.

The rearrangement joins TRBV20-1 to TRBJ1-2; D remains unclear. CDR1 and CDR2 (germline): DFQATT, SNEGSKA (reference sequence). V dropped 2 bases and J dropped 8 bases, with 6 bases sitting between them. The CDR3 runs to 10 residues. The CDR3 loop reads CSARLDGYTF. The CDR3 DNA is TGCAGTGCTAGACTTGACGGCTACACCTTC.

V usage is TRBV27 and J usage is TRBJ1-4, with TRBD1 matching 7 bases. After removal of 4 bases from V and 12 bases from J, the junction contained 2 bases not matched to a gene. Germline CDR1 MNHEY, CDR2 SMNVEV (reference sequence). This CDR3 has 11 amino acids. CDR3 bases: TGTGCCAGCAGTTCCCAGGGGGAACTGTTTTTT. Encoded protein: CASSSQGELFF.

V is TRBV11-3 and J is TRBJ1-3, with D unclear. The CDR3 contains 16 residues. Germline values: CDR1 SGHNT, CDR2 YENEEA. Trimming cost V 2 bases and J 2 bases, with 13 bases left between them. Written as DNA, the CDR3 is TGTGCCAGCAGCTTAACGGGTCCAAACCCTGGAAACACCATATATTTT. This translates into CASSLTGPNPGNTIYF.

The chain combines TRBV4-3 with TRBJ1-2; tentative D call: TRBD1 (5 bases). The CDR3 covers 13 residues. Trimming removed 0 bases at V and 7 bases at J, with 9 bases between. CDR1 is LGHNA, CDR2 YSLEER, per germline. CDR3: CASSQDRDGGYTF. The DNA for the CDR3 is TGCGCCAGCAGCCAAGACAGGGATGGTGGCTACACCTTC.

Concerning this clone itself: The sample contains more than one DNA sequence encoding this CDR3. V is TRBV7-3 and J is TRBJ1-1; tentative D call: TRBD1 (5 bases). From germline, CDR1 is SGHTA and CDR2 FQGTGA. The ends were cut back, 4 bases at V and 1 base at J, with 7 bases in the middle. There are 13 residues in the CDR3. The chain's CDR3 is CASSSTGNTEAFF. CDR3 coding DNA: TGTGCCAGCAGCTCAACAGGGAACACTGAAGCTTTCTTT.

The count of this clone is one. The chain couples TRBV12-3 or TRBV12-4 to TRBJ1-2, with 8 bases matching TRBD1. This CDR3 has 13 amino acids. V lost 3 bases and J lost 7; bases outside the gene matches: 4. The CDR3 sequence is CASSLTGEGGYTF. DNA of the CDR3: TGTGCCAGCAGTTTGACAGGGGAGGGTGGCTACACCTTC.

The chain couples TRBV6-5 to TRBJ1-1; D unresolved. Germline CDR1 MNHEY, CDR2 SVGAGI. CDR3 size: 16 residues. Trimming took off 2 bases at V and 2 bases at J, with 15 bases between the two ends. CDR3 amino acids: CASSYQVPPINTEAFF. CDR3 DNA: TGTGCCAGCAGTTACCAGGTCCCACCTATCAACACTGAAGCTTTCTTT.

Written as DNA, the CDR3 is TGTGCCAGCAGTACCGCGAAGTTGAGCTCCTACGAGCAGTACGTC. Its protein product is CASSTAKLSSYEQYV. J is TRBJ2-7 and V is TRBV6-1; D unclear. Between the trimmed V and J ends, which lost 5 bases and 0 bases, there was a span of 14 bases. This CDR3 has 15 residues. CDR1 and CDR2 from the germline V gene are MNHNS and SASEGT.

This clone has only one observation. V is TRBV21-1 and J is TRBJ2-1; TRBD1, the table's D call, was not compared with the DNA. TRBV21-1 is shown as a pseudogene. This CDR3 comprises 13 residues. CDR3 in amino acids: CASRGTDYNEQFF. In DNA form, the CDR3 reads TGTGCCAGCAGAGGGACAGACTACAATGAGCAGTTCTTC.

The chain joins TRBV6-5 to TRBJ2-7; no firm D call. Germline V gives CDR1 MNHEY, CDR2 SVGAGI. The CDR3 has 14 amino acids. Trimming took 0 bases from V and 4 from J, leaving 10 bases between them. Here the CDR3 reads CASSYSHRLYEQYF. In DNA, the CDR3 is TGTGCCAGCAGTTACTCACACCGTTTATACGAGCAGTACTTC.

The V call is TRBV4-1, the J call TRBJ1-3; a weak D match, TRBD1 (5 bases). CDR3 length equals 16 residues. Trimming stripped 1 base from V and 0 bases from J, with 10 bases between. Per the germline V gene, CDR1 is MGHRA and CDR2 is YSYEKL. As DNA, the CDR3 is TGCGCCAGCAGCCAAGTTGTCAGGGCCTCTGGAAACACCATATATTTT. Translation gives CASSQVVRASGNTIYF.

J is TRBJ1-5 and V is TRBV2; D is uncertain. CDR1 SNHLY and CDR2 FYNNEI come from the germline V gene. The germline V and J ends were trimmed by 3 bases and 0 bases, with 0 bases remaining between them. The CDR3 runs to 12 residues. In DNA, the CDR3 is TGTGCCAGCAGTGATAGCAATCAGCCCCAGCATTTT. It specifies CASSDSNQPQHF.

The chain couples TRBV19 to TRBJ1-5; D may be TRBD1 (6 bases). Germline CDR1 and CDR2: LNHDA and SQIVND (reference sequence). This CDR3 contains 12 residues. V lost 7 bases and J lost 7, with 11 bases in between. CDR3 nucleotide sequence: TGTGCCAGTAAACAGGGATTACAGCCCCAGCATTTT. It specifies CASKQGLQPQHF.

This clone appeared once. J is TRBJ2-1 and V is TRBV6-6; 8 nucleotides match TRBD2. This CDR3 has 16 amino acids. J gave up 3 bases and V 1 base, and 5 bases lay outside the gene matches. Germline assignment: CDR1 MNHNY and CDR2 SVGAGI (reference sequence). The CDR3 DNA reads TGTGCCAGCAGTTACTTGGCGGGAGGAAGCTACAATGAGCAGTTCTTC. Its translation is CASSYLAGGSYNEQFF.

For this clone: A junction boundary mismatches the germline segment, possibly from a read error. The V call is TRBV6-2 or TRBV6-3, the J call TRBJ2-7; D ambiguous. The CDR3 sequence is 11 residues long. Germline V gives CDR1 MNHEY, CDR2 SVGEGT. For the CDR3, the DNA is TGTGCCAGCAGTCACTCCTACGAGCAGTACTTC. This codes for CASSHSYEQYF.

The chain carries TRBV12-3 or TRBV12-4 and TRBJ1-2, with D uncertain. Trimming cost V 1 base and J 8 bases, with 8 bases left between them. CDR3 size: 12 residues. In DNA, the CDR3 is TGTGCCAGCAGTTTAGAACTGTGGGGCTACACCTTC. Residues: CASSLELWGYTF.

The CDR3 region is CASSNIWTGGEKLFF. The CDR3 bases are TGTGCCAGCAGCAATATTTGGACAGGGGGGGAAAAACTGTTTTTT. The chain joins TRBV11-2 to TRBJ1-4, with 10 bases aligning to TRBD1. This CDR3 contains 15 residues. The germline V gene has CDR1 SGHAT and CDR2 FQNNGV. V trimming: 5 bases; J trimming: 8 bases; junction bases outside the gene matches: 8.

This rearrangement joins TRBV5-1 to TRBJ1-5; 8 positions match TRBD1. The trim removed 0 bases at V and 4 bases at J, leaving 0 bases unmatched. In germline, CDR1 is SGHRS, CDR2 YFSETQ. The CDR3 totals 14 residues. In nucleotides, the CDR3 is TGCGCCAGCAGCTTGGGGACAGGGAATCAGCCCCAGCATTTT. It codes for CASSLGTGNQPQHF.

This chain uses TRBV5-1 with TRBJ2-7; 8 nucleotides line up with TRBD1. The CDR3 runs 15 residues. Germline-derived CDR1 and CDR2 are SGHRS and YFSETQ. Trimming at V came to 4 bases and at J to 0 bases, leaving 6 bases not matched to a gene. CDR3 region: CASSRSTGGSYEQYF. The CDR3 bases are TGCGCCAGCAGCCGTAGCACAGGGGGCTCCTACGAGCAGTACTTC.

The chain joins TRBV29-1 to TRBJ1-4, with D hard to call. Germline V CDR1 and CDR2: SQVTM, ANQGSEA. V shed 0 bases and J shed 8 bases, with 10 bases lying between them. This CDR3 has 13 amino acids. The CDR3 spells CSVEDQPGEKLFF. The CDR3 nucleotides are TGCAGCGTTGAAGATCAACCCGGCGAAAAACTGTTTTTT. The whole variable domain, filled in from reference TRBV29-1 and TRBJ1-4, reads SAVISQKPSRDICQRGTSLTIQCQVDSQVTMMFWYRQQPGQSLTLIATANQGSEATYESGFVIDKFPISRPNLTFSTLTVSNMSPEDSSIYLCSVEDQPGEKLFFGSGTQLSVL.

V usage is TRBV21-1 and J usage is TRBJ1-1. TRBV21-1 is a recognized pseudogene. CDR3 length equals 16 residues. CDR3 in amino acids: CASSKRRLIGSTEAFF. The DNA for the CDR3 is TGTGCCAGCAGCAAACGACGATTAATAGGGTCCACTGAAGCTTTCTTT.

The genes are TRBV19 and TRBJ2-3; 7 bases map to TRBD2. The junction had 1 base not matched to a gene; V was cut back by 4 bases and J by 0 bases. Germline V gives CDR1 LNHDA, CDR2 SQIVND (reference sequence). The CDR3 runs 14 residues. The CDR3 spells CASSRTRSTDTQYF. The DNA of the CDR3 is TGTGCCAGTAGTAGGACTAGGAGCACAGATACGCAGTATTTT. The full variable domain, with the rest looked up from reference TRBV19 and TRBJ2-3, is DGGITQSPKYLFRKEGQNVTLSCEQNLNHDAMYWYRQDPGQGLRLIYYSQIVNDFQKGDIAEGYSVSREKKESFPLTVTSAQKNPTAFYLCASSRTRSTDTQYFGPGTRLTVL.

The chain joins TRBV4-1 to TRBJ2-7, with D perhaps TRBD1 or TRBD2 (5 bases each). V lost 0 bases and J lost 0, with 9 bases in between. The CDR3 has 15 residues. CDR1 MGHRA and CDR2 YSYEKL come from the germline V gene. CDR3 sequence: CASSQDWGSSYEQYF. The CDR3 DNA reads as TGCGCCAGCAGCCAAGATTGGGGGAGCTCCTACGAGCAGTACTTC.

V is TRBV6-5 and J is TRBJ1-6; a possible D gene is TRBD1 (6 bases). The CDR3 length is 15 residues. V lost 2 bases and J 7 bases, leaving 12 bases between the germline ends. The germline gives CDR1 MNHEY, CDR2 SVGAGI. CDR3 coding DNA: TGTGCCAGCAGTTACCGCACAGGGCACAATTCACCCCTCCACTTT. Translation: CASSYRTGHNSPLHF.